This T cell receptor beta chain was recorded in a study of CD8 T cells in Susac syndrome (dated by TCRdb to the late 2010s). In the study overall: Repertoire sequencing was used to test whether CD8+ T cell activation and differentiation in Susac syndrome was antigen driven.

High-throughput TCR beta sequencing profiled peripheral blood CD8+ and CD4+ T cells from healthy donors, Susac syndrome patients and multiple sclerosis patients. The multiple sclerosis controls were treatment-naive patients who had stable or active relapsing-remitting disease and met the revised McDonald criteria. Bulk CD8+ and CD4+ T cells were purified by magnetic negative isolation, while CD8+ TEMRA cells were enriched using FACS. Blood was collected in EDTA tubes and processed within 24 hours, with PBMCs isolated through density gradient centrifugation. PBMCs intended for TCR sequencing were cryopreserved in liquid nitrogen and thawed later in a water bath at 37 degrees C. A purity of at least 90% was achieved for sorted or isolated CD4+, CD8+ and CD8+ TEMRA cells. The CDR3 numbers 10 residues from cysteine through phenylalanine. Only the CDR3 DNA is retained, 30 bases long and in frame from the first base. Trimming removed 7 bases from V and 1 base from J, leaving 4 bases between the germline ends. The germline V gene provides CDR1 SQVTM and CDR2 ANQGSEA.

Overall study outcomes, separate from this receptor: The number of individuals in the TCR sequencing and HLA analysis was recognized as being relatively small.

For this clonotype: It has no known antigen specificity. Base qualities are not recorded, but no much larger clone differs from it by a single base.

RNA was extracted using the RNeasy kit, and roughly 0.45 to 1 microgram was reverse transcribed with random hexamers. TCR beta CDR3 regions were amplified with the immunoSEQ multiplex PCR assay covering 54 Vbeta and 13 Jbeta segments. To correct PCR amplification bias, a synthetic template baseline was used for both primer optimization and computational correction. As for the authors' bioinformatics: Reads were assigned to V, D and J genes according to IMGT and analyzed in immunoSEQ Analyzer, with only productive sequences retained. Clonality was computed as one minus Shannon entropy normalized by log2 of the number of productive unique sequences. For each patient and control, public and private clones were evaluated within the 100 most prevalent clones. Clones were defined as Susac-specific if absent from the healthy and MS cohorts, from over a thousand published viral clones and from other ImmuneACCESS disease sequences. TCRdb reprocessed the public reads (quality trimming at Q25 with fastp, clone calling with MiXCR) and kept in-frame beta chains. Each record represents a unique CDR3 protein, reported with the most common genes and DNA among its rows. TCRdb, not the authors, supplied the V and J calls. The sample profile shows around 140,000 distinct CDR3 sequences; roughly 96% of them were found once. Approximately 0.12% of the sample rests with the top ten.

Rearrangement joined TRBV29-1 to TRBJ1-1, with the D segment identity uncertain. Sequencing was performed on CD4+ T cells from PBMCs. The source of this sequence is a human donor with multiple sclerosis. The sequenced DNA: TGCAGCGCAGCGAACACTGAAGCTTTCTTT. Translated, it reads CSAANTEAFF.